The rows below give T cell receptor beta chains drawn from one sample of a study of PD-L1 blockade in urothelial cancer. TCRdb keeps only in-frame clones here, not all; method: immunoSEQ multiplex PCR. The top ten hold approximately 3% of the sample, which has approximately 24,000 clones, about 83% seen once. The source was PBMCs, collected around atezolizumab (anti-PD-L1) treatment. The receptor set was obtained from a man over 45 with urothelial cancer. Both conserved end residues are part of each CDR3. A D gene is named only where the DNA matches it firmly. Clone size is given for some rows only: seen once, a few or many times, or a class if the clone is expanded.

j_call	v_call	clone_size	d_call	cdr3_nt	cdr3_aa
TRBJ2-7	TRBV12-2	NA	NA	TGTGCAAGTCGCTTAAGCTACCGCTCGGACAGGGGGGAACACGAGCAGTACTTC	CASRLSYRSDRGEHEQYF
TRBJ2-2	TRBV5-4	NA	NA	TGTGCCAGCAGCAAGGGAGGGACAGGGAACACCGGGGAGCTGTTTTTT	CASSKGGTGNTGELFF
TRBJ2-5	TRBV20-1	NA	NA	TGCAGTCCGTATAAGGGGGAGACCCAGTACTTC	CSPYKGETQYF
TRBJ2-1	TRBV2	once	NA	TGTGCCAGCAGGCTCCCTCAGGGATTTTCCTACAATGAGCAGTTCTTC	CASRLPQGFSYNEQFF
TRBJ2-3	TRBV7-9	once	NA	TGTGCCAGCAGCTTTCAACAGGGACGCACAGATACGCAGTATTTT	CASSFQQGRTDTQYF
TRBJ2-3	TRBV6-6	NA	TRBD2	TGTGCCAGCAGTTACCCAAGCGGGAGGGGGCCAGATACGCAGTATTTT	CASSYPSGRGPDTQYF
TRBJ1-2	TRBV29-1	NA	NA	TGCAGCGTTCTGAACAGCTTCTATGGCTACACCTTC	CSVLNSFYGYTF
TRBJ1-2	TRBV30	NA	NA	TGTGCCTGGAGTCAGGAGGGGGGGACCTCTAACTATGGCTACACCTTC	CAWSQEGGTSNYGYTF
TRBJ2-7	TRBV7-8	once	TRBD1	TGTGCCAGCAGCTTAGTTCGACAGGGGGCCTACGAGCAGTACTTC	CASSLVRQGAYEQYF
TRBJ2-7	TRBV11-2	NA	TRBD2	TGTGCCAGCAGCTCGCTAGCGGGAGGGCCGGGCGAGCAGTACTTC	CASSSLAGGPGEQYF
TRBJ2-7	TRBV7-2	NA	TRBD1	TGTGCCAGCAGCTGGGGACAGGGGACCGAGCAGTACTTC	CASSWGQGTEQYF
TRBJ1-3	TRBV7-2	NA	TRBD1	TGTGCCAGCAGCAGACAGGGTTCTGGAAACACCATATATTTT	CASSRQGSGNTIYF
TRBJ1-5	TRBV4-2	few	TRBD1	TGTGCCAGCAGCCAAGATGGGCAGGGGGATCAGCCCCAGCATTTT	CASSQDGQGDQPQHF
TRBJ2-5	TRBV7-2	NA	TRBD2	TGTGCCAGCAGTTTCCCGGGGGGATACCAAGAGACCCAGTACTTC	CASSFPGGYQETQYF
TRBJ1-2	TRBV4-2	NA	TRBD1	TGTGCCAGCAGCCAAGATCGAGGGCAGGGGGCGGGTGGCTACACCTTC	CASSQDRGQGAGGYTF
TRBJ2-7	TRBV7-2	NA	TRBD2	TGTGCCAGCAGCATTGGACTAGCGGCTCTCTACGAGCAGTACTTC	CASSIGLAALYEQYF
TRBJ2-5	TRBV30	NA	NA	TGTGCCTGGAGTGGAGGGGAGACCCAGTACTTC	CAWSGGETQYF
TRBJ1-1	TRBV19	NA	TRBD1	TGTGCCAGTAGTCCGCGGACAGGAGGCTACACTGAAGCTTTCTTT	CASSPRTGGYTEAFF
TRBJ2-7	TRBV28	NA	NA	TGTGCCAGCAGTTTAACCGGAGCCGGAGTAACCTACGAGCAGTACTTC	CASSLTGAGVTYEQYF
TRBJ2-1	TRBV7-7	once	TRBD1	TGTGCTAGCAGCCCTTGGACAGGCCTCCTCTCCTACAATGAGCAGTTCTTC	CASSPWTGLLSYNEQFF
TRBJ2-1	TRBV5-1	NA	NA	TGCGCCAGCAGCCTACGGGGGACCGCGAGTGGAGGTGAGCAGTTCTTC	CASSLRGTASGGEQFF
TRBJ2-3	TRBV6-1	NA	NA	TGTGCCAGCAGTGTACCTACCCGTCCAGATACGCAGTATTTT	CASSVPTRPDTQYF
TRBJ1-1	TRBV5-6	NA	NA	TGTGCCAGCCTATTAGGAGGCACTGAAGCTTTCTTT	CASLLGGTEAFF
TRBJ1-5	TRBV28	NA	TRBD1	TGTGCCAGCAGCGACGGACAGGGCCGGAATCAGCCCCAGCATTTT	CASSDGQGRNQPQHF
TRBJ2-7	TRBV25-1	once	NA	TGTGCCAGCAGTGGGACCCTCAGGGGTTACGAGCAGTACTTC	CASSGTLRGYEQYF
TRBJ2-4	TRBV7-9	NA	NA	TGTGCCAGCAGCTTAACAACTAGTGGACTGGGAAACATTCAGTACTTC	CASSLTTSGLGNIQYF
TRBJ2-6	TRBV9	NA	TRBD1	TGTGCCAGCAGCGCACCGGGACAGGGGGCCCCTGGGGCCAACGTCCTGACTTTC	CASSAPGQGAPGANVLTF
TRBJ2-1	TRBV7-9	NA	TRBD2	TGTGCCAGCAGCTTACCTGTAGCGGGAGAGTCCTACAATGAGCAGTTCTTC	CASSLPVAGESYNEQFF
TRBJ1-4	TRBV2	NA	NA	TGTGCCAGCAGTGTGGGGCTGACTAATGAAAAACTGTTTTTT	CASSVGLTNEKLFF
TRBJ2-7	TRBV18	once	TRBD1	TGTGCCAGCTCACCTGAGAGAGGACAGGGGAGCGAGCAGTACTTC	CASSPERGQGSEQYF
TRBJ2-7	TRBV10-1	NA	TRBD2	TGCGCCAGCAGAGACCTAGCGGGAGGGCCCACCTACGAGCAGTACTTC	CASRDLAGGPTYEQYF
TRBJ2-4	TRBV7-6	NA	NA	TGTGCCAGCAGCTTAGGGGGCGGCGGAGACATTCAGTACTTC	CASSLGGGGDIQYF
TRBJ1-5	TRBV1	NA	NA	TGCACCAGCAGCCAAGAGCCAGGGGGTCCATATAGCAATCAGCCCCAGCATTTT	CTSSQEPGGPYSNQPQHF
TRBJ2-3	TRBV7-3	NA	TRBD2	TGTGCCAGCAGCGCCGGGGGGGCGGATACGCAGTATTTT	CASSAGGADTQYF
TRBJ2-6	TRBV5-4	few	TRBD2	TGTGCCAGCAGCCCGGGACTAGCGGGGGTGGGCTCTGGGGCCAACGTCCTGACTTTC	CASSPGLAGVGSGANVLTF
TRBJ1-1	TRBV6-5	NA	TRBD1	TGTGCCAGCAGCCGAAAGCCGACAGGGTCCACTGAAGCTTTCTTT	CASSRKPTGSTEAFF
TRBJ2-1	TRBV7-6	NA	NA	TGTGCCAGCAGCAAACAGGGCTTGATCTACAATGAGCAGTTCTTC	CASSKQGLIYNEQFF
TRBJ2-5	TRBV28	few	TRBD1	TGTGCCAGCAGCCCTTCGGGGACAGGGGGGGGTCAGACCCAGTACTTC	CASSPSGTGGGQTQYF
TRBJ2-1	TRBV12-5	NA	TRBD2	TGTGCTAGTGGTCCCGCTTTCTTTGAGGGACTACGCAATGAGCAGTTCTTC	CASGPAFFEGLRNEQFF
TRBJ2-7	TRBV7-2	NA	NA	TGTGCCAGCAGCTTAGCGGGAAGCGGAAGAGGGTACTTC	CASSLAGSGRGYF
TRBJ1-3	TRBV7-8	NA	NA	TGTGCCAGCAGCCCAAACGCGGGGGGAAACACCATATATTTT	CASSPNAGGNTIYF
TRBJ2-2	TRBV9	NA	TRBD2	TGTGCCAGCAGCACGGATAGCGGGCGGAACACCGGGGAGCTGTTTTTT	CASSTDSGRNTGELFF
TRBJ2-7	TRBV7-3	NA	TRBD2	TGTGCCAGCAGCTTTAGCGGGGGGGCGGGCGAGCAGTACTTC	CASSFSGGAGEQYF
TRBJ2-7	TRBV7-8	NA	TRBD2	TGTGCCAGCAGCTCGCCGGGGGTAGCGGGGACCTCCGAGCAGTACTTC	CASSSPGVAGTSEQYF
TRBJ1-5	TRBV4-1	NA	NA	TGCGCCAGCAGCCAGAGGGCGGGGAGTCAGCCCCAGCATTTT	CASSQRAGSQPQHF